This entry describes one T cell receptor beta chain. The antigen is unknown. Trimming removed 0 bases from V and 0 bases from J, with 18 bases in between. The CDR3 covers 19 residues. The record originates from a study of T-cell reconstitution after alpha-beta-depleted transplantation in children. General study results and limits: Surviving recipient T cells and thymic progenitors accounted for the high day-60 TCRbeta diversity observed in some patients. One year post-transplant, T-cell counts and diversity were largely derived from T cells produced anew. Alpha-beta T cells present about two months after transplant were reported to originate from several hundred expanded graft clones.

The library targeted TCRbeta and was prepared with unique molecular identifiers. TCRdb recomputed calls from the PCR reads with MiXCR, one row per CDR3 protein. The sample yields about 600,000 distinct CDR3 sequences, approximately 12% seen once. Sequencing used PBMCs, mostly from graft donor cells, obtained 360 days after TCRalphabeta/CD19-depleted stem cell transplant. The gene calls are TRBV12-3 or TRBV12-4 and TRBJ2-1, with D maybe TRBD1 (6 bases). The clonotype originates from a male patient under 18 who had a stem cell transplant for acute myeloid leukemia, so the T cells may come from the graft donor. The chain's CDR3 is CASSLASYGTKNSYNEQFF. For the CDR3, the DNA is TGTGCCAGCAGTTTAGCTTCATATGGGACAAAAAACTCCTACAATGAGCAGTTCTTC.